This TCR beta chain stems from a study of CD8+CD57+ T cells in acquired aplastic anemia. Study-level information: Each DNA sample taken from sorted CD4+ and CD8+ cells came to 3.2 ug on average. Overall study findings and caveats: Both patients and controls carried the same twenty-nine CD8+ CDR3 sequences. Patients showed no significant difference from controls in CD8+ Simpson's diversity.

Genomic DNA served as template for TCR beta VDJ and CDR3 profiling. A single record per CDR3 protein comes from TCRdb applying MiXCR to the reads. The sample lists 150,000 to 200,000 distinct CDR3 sequences, 40% to 55% seen once, with less than 3% in the top ten. The table lists this clonotype with a count of one. Antigen specificity is unknown. CD8+CD57+ cell expansion, shown by flow cytometry, had occurred in the patients selected for sequencing. There were no patients without severe acquired aplastic anemia. This CDR3 spans 13 amino acids. Germline assignment: CDR1 SNHLY and CDR2 FYNNEI. Trimming cost V 4 bases and J 8 bases, with 9 bases left between them.

The chain links TRBV2 to TRBJ2-6; D not certain. This sequence originates from a human donor with aplastic anemia. The specimen sequenced was sorted CD4+, CD8+, or CD8+CD57+ T cells (not recorded which) from PBMCs. The CDR3 nucleotides are TGTGCCAGCAGTGGGGAAGGGACCAACGTCCTGACTTTC. It yields the protein CASSGEGTNVLTF.